This T cell receptor beta chain was obtained from a study of neurological immune-mediated disorders. CDR1 and CDR2 (germline): DFQATT, SNEGSKA (reference sequence). V lost 0 bases and J 4 bases, leaving 17 bases between the germline ends. This CDR3 has 16 residues. At least ten counts were recorded for this clonotype. TCRdb redid the calling of the 5' RACE reads with MiXCR, one entry per CDR3 protein. The sample consists of about 20,000 distinct CDR3 sequences, about 7.5% of them appearing once. Sequencing was carried out using CD8+ T cells from blood. The J gene is TRBJ2-3, the V gene TRBV20-1, with D perhaps matching TRBD2 (5 bases). The receptor's source is a woman aged 25 to 39 with HTLV-1-associated myelopathy (HAM/TSP). CDR3 protein: CSARDLGEKYADTQYF. CDR3 DNA: TGCAGTGCTAGAGATTTGGGAGAGAAGTACGCAGATACGCAGTATTTT.